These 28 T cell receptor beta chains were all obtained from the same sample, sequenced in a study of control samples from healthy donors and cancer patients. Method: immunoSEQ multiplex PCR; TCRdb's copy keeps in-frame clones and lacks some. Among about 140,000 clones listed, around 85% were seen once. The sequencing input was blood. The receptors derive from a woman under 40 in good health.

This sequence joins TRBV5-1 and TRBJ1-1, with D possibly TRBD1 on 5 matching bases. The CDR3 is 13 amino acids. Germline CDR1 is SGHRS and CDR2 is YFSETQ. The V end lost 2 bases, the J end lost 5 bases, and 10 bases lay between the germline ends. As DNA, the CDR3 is TGCGCCAGCAGCTTTGACGGGGGGACTGAAGCTTTCTTT. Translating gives CASSFDGGTEAFF.

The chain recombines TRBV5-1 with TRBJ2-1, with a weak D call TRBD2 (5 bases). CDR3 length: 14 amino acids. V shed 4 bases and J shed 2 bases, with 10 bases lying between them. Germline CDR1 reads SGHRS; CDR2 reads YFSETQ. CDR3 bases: TGCGCCAGCAGCCTTGCGGGCCCCTACAATGAGCAGTTCTTC. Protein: CASSLAGPYNEQFF.

DNA of the CDR3: TGTGCCAGCTCACCACCAAAGGGTTCCACTGAAGCTTTCTTT. Its protein product is CASSPPKGSTEAFF. The chain combines TRBV18 with TRBJ1-1; no reliable D call. Germline V gene lookup returns CDR1 KGHSH and CDR2 LQKENI. This CDR3 has 14 amino acids. Trimming removed 0 bases from V and 4 bases from J, with 9 bases in between.

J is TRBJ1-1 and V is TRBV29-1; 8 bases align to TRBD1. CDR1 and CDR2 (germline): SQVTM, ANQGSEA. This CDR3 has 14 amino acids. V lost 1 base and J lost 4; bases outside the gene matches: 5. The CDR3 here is CSVEADRASTEAFF. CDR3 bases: TGCAGCGTTGAAGCGGACAGGGCCAGCACTGAAGCTTTCTTT.

The CDR3 protein is CASSPSGEDQPQHF. DNA of the CDR3: TGTGCCAGCAGTCCCTCGGGGGAGGATCAGCCCCAGCATTTT. The rearrangement links TRBV6-5 to TRBJ1-5, with a possible D match to TRBD1 (5 bases). Trimming took 5 bases from V and 5 from J, leaving 13 bases between them. Germline V gene sequence: CDR1 MNHEY, CDR2 SVGAGI. The CDR3 is made up of 14 amino acids.

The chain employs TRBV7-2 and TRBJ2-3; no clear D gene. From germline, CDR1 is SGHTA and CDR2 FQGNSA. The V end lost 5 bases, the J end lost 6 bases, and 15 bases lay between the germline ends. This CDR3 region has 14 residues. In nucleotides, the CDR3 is TGTGCCAGCAGCACAGATCCCTCTGATGATACGCAGTATTTT. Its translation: CASSTDPSDDTQYF.

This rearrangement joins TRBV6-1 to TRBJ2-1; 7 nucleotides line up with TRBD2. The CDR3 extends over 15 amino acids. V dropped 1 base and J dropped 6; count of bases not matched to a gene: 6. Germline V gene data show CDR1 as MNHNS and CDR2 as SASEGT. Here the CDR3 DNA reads TGTGCCAGCAGTGAAGTGACGGGAGGTTCCAATGAGCAGTTCTTC. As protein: CASSEVTGGSNEQFF.

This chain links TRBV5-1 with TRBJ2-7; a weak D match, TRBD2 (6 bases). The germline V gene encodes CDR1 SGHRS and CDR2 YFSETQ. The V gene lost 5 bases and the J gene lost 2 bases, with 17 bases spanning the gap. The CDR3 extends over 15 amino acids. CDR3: CASREGGAGTYEQYF. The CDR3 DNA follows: TGCGCCAGCAGGGAGGGCGGTGCGGGGACCTACGAGCAGTACTTC.

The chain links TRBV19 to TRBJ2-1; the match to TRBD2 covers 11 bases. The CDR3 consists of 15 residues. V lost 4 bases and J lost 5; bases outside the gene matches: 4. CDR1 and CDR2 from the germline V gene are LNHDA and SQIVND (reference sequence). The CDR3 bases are TGTGCCAGTAGTAAGGGGACTAGCGGAAACAATGAGCAGTTCTTC. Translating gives CASSKGTSGNNEQFF.

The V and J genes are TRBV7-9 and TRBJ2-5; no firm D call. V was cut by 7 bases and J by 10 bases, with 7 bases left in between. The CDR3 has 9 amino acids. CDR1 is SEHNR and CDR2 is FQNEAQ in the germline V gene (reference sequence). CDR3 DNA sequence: TGTGCCAGCAAGGCAGGCCAGTACTTC. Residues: CASKAGQYF.

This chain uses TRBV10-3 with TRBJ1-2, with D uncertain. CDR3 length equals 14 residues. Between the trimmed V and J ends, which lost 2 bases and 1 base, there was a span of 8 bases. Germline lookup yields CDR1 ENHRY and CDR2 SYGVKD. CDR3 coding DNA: TGTGCCATCAGTGAGATCTCAGATAACTATGGCTACACCTTC. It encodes CAISEISDNYGYTF.

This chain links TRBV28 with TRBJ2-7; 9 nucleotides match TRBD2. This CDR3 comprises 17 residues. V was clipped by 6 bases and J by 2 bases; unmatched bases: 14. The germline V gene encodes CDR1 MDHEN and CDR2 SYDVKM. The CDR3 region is CASSIEGGGRAPYEQYF. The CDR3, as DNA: TGTGCCAGCAGCATCGAAGGGGGCGGGAGGGCGCCCTACGAGCAGTACTTC.

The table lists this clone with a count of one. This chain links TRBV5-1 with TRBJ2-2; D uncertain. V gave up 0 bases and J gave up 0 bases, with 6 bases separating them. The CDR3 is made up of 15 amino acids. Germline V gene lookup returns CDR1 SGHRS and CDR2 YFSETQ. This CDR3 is CASSLVQANTGELFF. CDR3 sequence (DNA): TGCGCCAGCAGCTTGGTCCAAGCGAACACCGGGGAGCTGTTTTTT.

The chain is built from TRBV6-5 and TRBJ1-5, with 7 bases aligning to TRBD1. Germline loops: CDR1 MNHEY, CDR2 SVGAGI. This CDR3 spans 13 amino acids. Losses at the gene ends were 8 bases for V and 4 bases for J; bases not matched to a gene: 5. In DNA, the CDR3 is TGTGCCAGCCGGACAGGACAAAATCAGCCCCAGCATTTT. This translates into CASRTGQNQPQHF.

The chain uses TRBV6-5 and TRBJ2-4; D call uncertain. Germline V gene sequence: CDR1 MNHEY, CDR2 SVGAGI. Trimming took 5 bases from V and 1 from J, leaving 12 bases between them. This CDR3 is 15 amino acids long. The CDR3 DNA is TGTGCCAGCAGTACCCTAGGCGGCGCCAAAAACATTCAGTACTTC. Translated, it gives CASSTLGGAKNIQYF.

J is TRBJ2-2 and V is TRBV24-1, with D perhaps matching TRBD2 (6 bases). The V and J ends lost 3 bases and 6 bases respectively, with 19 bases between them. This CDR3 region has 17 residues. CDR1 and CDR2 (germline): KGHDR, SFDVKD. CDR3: CATSDPRLGRGSGELFF. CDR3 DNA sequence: TGTGCCACCAGTGATCCCAGACTAGGGCGTGGTTCCGGGGAGCTGTTTTTT.

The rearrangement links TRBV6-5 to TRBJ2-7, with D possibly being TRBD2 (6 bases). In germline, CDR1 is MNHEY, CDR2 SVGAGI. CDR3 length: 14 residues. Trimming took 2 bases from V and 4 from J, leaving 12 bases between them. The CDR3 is CASSYGGKTYEQYF. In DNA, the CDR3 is TGTGCCAGCAGTTACGGCGGGAAAACTTACGAGCAGTACTTC.

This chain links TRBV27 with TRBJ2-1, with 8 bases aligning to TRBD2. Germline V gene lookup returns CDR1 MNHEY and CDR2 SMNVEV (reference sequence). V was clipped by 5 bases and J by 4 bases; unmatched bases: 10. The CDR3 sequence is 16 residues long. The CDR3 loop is CASSPLLAAPYNEQFF. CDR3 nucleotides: TGTGCCAGCAGTCCCTTACTAGCGGCACCTTACAATGAGCAGTTCTTC.

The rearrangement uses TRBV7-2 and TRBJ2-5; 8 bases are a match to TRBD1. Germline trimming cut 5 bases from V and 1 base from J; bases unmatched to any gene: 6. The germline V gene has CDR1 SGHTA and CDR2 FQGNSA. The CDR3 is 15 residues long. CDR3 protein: CASSLLQGVQETQYF. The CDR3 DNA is TGTGCCAGCAGCCTACTACAGGGGGTCCAAGAGACCCAGTACTTC.

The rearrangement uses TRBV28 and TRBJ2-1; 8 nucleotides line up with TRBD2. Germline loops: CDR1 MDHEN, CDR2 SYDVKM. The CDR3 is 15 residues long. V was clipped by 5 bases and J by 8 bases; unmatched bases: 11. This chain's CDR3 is CASSATSDGKDEQFF. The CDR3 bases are TGTGCCAGCAGTGCGACTAGCGACGGGAAGGATGAGCAGTTCTTC.

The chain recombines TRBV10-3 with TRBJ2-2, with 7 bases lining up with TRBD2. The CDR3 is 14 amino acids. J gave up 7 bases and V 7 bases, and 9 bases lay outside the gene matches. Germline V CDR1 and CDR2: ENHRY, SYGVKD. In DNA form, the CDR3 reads TGTGCCATCAATGCGGCGGGAGAGGTCGGGGAGCTGTTTTTT. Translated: CAINAAGEVGELFF.

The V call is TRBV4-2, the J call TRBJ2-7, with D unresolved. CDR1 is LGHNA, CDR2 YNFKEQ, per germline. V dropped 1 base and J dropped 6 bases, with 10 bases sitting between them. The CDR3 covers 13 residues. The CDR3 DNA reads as TGTGCCAGCAGCCAAGGCTCGGTCCGCGAGCAGTACTTC. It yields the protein CASSQGSVREQYF.

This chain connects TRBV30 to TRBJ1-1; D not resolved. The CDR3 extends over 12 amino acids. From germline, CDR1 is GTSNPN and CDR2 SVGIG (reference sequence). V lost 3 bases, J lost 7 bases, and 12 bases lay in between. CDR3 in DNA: TGTGCCTGGAGCCCCTCAAAGGGTGAAGCTTTCTTT. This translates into CAWSPSKGEAFF.

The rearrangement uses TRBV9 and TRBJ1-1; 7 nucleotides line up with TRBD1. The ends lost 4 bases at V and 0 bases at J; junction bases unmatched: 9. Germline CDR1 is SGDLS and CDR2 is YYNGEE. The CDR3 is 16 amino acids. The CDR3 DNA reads TGTGCCAGCAGCCCCCGGACAGGAGCCATGAACACTGAAGCTTTCTTT. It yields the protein CASSPRTGAMNTEAFF.

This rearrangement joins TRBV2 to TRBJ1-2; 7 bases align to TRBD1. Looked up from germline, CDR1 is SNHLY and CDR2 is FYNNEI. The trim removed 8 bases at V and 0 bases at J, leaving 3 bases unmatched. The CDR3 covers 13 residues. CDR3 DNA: TGTGCCAGCGGACAGGCGACTAACTATGGCTACACCTTC. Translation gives CASGQATNYGYTF.

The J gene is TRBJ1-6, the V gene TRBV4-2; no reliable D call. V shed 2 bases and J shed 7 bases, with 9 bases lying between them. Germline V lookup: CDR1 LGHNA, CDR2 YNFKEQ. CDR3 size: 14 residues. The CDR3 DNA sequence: TGTGCCAGCAGCCAACCTGTCGGGAATTCACCCCTCCACTTT. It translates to CASSQPVGNSPLHF.

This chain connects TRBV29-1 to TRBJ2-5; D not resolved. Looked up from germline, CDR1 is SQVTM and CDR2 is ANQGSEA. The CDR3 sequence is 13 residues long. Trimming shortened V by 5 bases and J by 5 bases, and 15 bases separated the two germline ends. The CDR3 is CSVRPGVDETQYF. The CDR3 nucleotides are TGCAGCGTTCGTCCGGGTGTCGATGAGACCCAGTACTTC.

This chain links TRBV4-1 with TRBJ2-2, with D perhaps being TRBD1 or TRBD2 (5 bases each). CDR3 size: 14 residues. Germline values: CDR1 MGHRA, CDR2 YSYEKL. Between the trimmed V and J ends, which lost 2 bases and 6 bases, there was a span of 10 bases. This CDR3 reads CASSQPRGAGELFF. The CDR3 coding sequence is TGCGCCAGCAGCCAACCACGGGGCGCCGGGGAGCTGTTTTTT.